The 19 T cell receptor beta chains presented below share a single source sample, sequenced in a study of T cell responses to AZD1222 COVID-19 vaccine. The data were produced by immunoSEQ multiplex PCR, yet TCRdb's version contains in-frame clones alone and is incomplete. Counted here are some 150,000 clones, around nine tenths occurring once; the ten biggest clones make up roughly 3.1%. The sequencing used peripheral blood, collected on day 0 of AZD1222 vaccination. These receptors came from an adult in good health.

V and J are TRBV10-3 and TRBJ1-1; no firm D call. V lost 0 bases and J lost 4, with 9 bases in between. This CDR3 comprises 14 residues. CDR1 and CDR2 from the germline V gene are ENHRY and SYGVKD. The CDR3 sequence is CAISESRSITEAFF. CDR3 in DNA: TGTGCCATCAGTGAGTCTAGGTCGATCACTGAAGCTTTCTTT.

The chain joins TRBV2 to TRBJ1-6, with TRBD1 identical over 7 bases. CDR1 and CDR2 from the germline V gene are SNHLY and FYNNEI. Trimming took 4 bases from V and 9 from J; bases not matched to a gene: 6. There are 14 residues in the CDR3. The CDR3 reads CASSGTGLGSPLHF. The CDR3 DNA sequence: TGTGCCAGCAGTGGGACAGGTTTGGGTTCACCCCTCCACTTT. The whole variable domain, remainder taken from reference TRBV2 and TRBJ1-6, is EPEVTQTPSHQVTQMGQEVILRCVPISNHLYFYWYRQILGQKVEFLVSFYNNEISEKSEIFDDQFSVERPDGSNFTLKIRSTKLEDSAMYFCASSGTGLGSPLHFGNGTRLTVT.

The rearrangement links TRBV5-8 to TRBJ1-5; 7 bases line up with TRBD1. This CDR3 has 15 amino acids. Germline V gene data show CDR1 as SGHTS and CDR2 as YDEGEE. The junction had 7 bases not matched to a gene; V was cut back by 1 base and J by 6 bases. CDR3 DNA sequence: TGTGCCAGCAGCTTGTACGACAGGGAATTTCAGCCCCAGCATTTT. Its translation: CASSLYDREFQPQHF.

The chain is built from TRBV21-1 and TRBJ1-1. TRBV21-1 constitutes a pseudogene. This CDR3 region has 15 residues. The CDR3 sequence: CASSKGGFITTEAFF. The DNA of the CDR3 is TGTGCCAGCAGCAAAGGGGGGTTCATTACCACTGAAGCTTTCTTT.

The chain joins TRBV19 to TRBJ2-7; 7 nucleotides agree with TRBD2. The CDR3 runs 16 residues. After removal of 6 bases from V and 4 bases from J, the junction contained 15 bases not matched to a gene. From germline, CDR1 is LNHDA and CDR2 SQIVND (reference sequence). CDR3 in DNA: TGTGCCAGTAGCCCCAAAGGGGCTAGCGGCTTATACGAGCAGTACTTC. Amino acids: CASSPKGASGLYEQYF.

This chain links TRBV11-1 with TRBJ2-3, with 7 positions matching TRBD2. Germline-derived CDR1 and CDR2 are SGHAT and FQDESV (reference sequence). This CDR3 region has 16 residues. The V gene end was trimmed by 5 bases and the J gene end by 4 bases; junction bases not matched to a gene: 12. CDR3 coding DNA: TGTGCCAGCAGCACCAGACTAGCCGGAGGGGCAGATACGCAGTATTTT. It translates to CASSTRLAGGADTQYF.

V is TRBV28 and J is TRBJ2-5; TRBD2 aligns across 7 bases. With 8 bases clipped from V and 2 bases from J, the junction kept 11 bases outside the gene matches. The CDR3 spans 15 residues. The germline V gene encodes CDR1 MDHEN and CDR2 SYDVKM. The DNA of the CDR3 is TGTGCCAGCTCCGAGGCCGGGGGAGGGCAAGAGACCCAGTACTTC. Translated: CASSEAGGGQETQYF.

This clone appeared a single time. The rearrangement joins TRBV30 to TRBJ1-1, with D tentatively TRBD1 (5 bases). CDR1 is GTSNPN, CDR2 SVGIG, per germline (reference sequence). CDR3 length equals 13 residues. The V gene lost 3 bases and the J gene lost 6 bases, with 14 bases spanning the gap. The CDR3 sequence is CAWRGLSGAEAFF. In nucleotides, the CDR3 is TGTGCCTGGAGGGGACTAAGCGGCGCTGAAGCTTTCTTT.

This rearrangement joins TRBV5-8 to TRBJ2-5; D call uncertain. The CDR3 is 14 residues long. Trimming removed 0 bases from V and 2 bases from J, with 8 bases in between. The germline V gene encodes CDR1 SGHTS and CDR2 YDEGEE. CDR3 nucleotide sequence: TGTGCCAGCAGCTTGGTTAGCTATCAAGAGACCCAGTACTTC. It is translated as CASSLVSYQETQYF.

V is TRBV11-3 and J is TRBJ1-2; D gene unclear. The CDR3 totals 14 residues. V was clipped by 0 bases and J by 0 bases, with 5 bases between them. Looked up from germline, CDR1 is SGHNT and CDR2 is YENEEA. The CDR3 nucleotides are TGTGCCAGCAGCTTAGATGACCCTAACTATGGCTACACCTTC. Protein sequence: CASSLDDPNYGYTF.

A remark on this clone: The junction differs from germline at one of its ends, possibly a read error. The chain's CDR3 is CASSLGVDQETQYF. The DNA for the CDR3 is TGTGCTAGCAGCTTGGGGGTGGACCAAGAGACCCAGTACTTC. The chain uses TRBV7-7 and TRBJ2-5, with D perhaps TRBD1 or TRBD2 (5 bases each). This CDR3 has 14 amino acids. CDR1 and CDR2 from the germline V gene are SSHAT and FNYEAQ (reference sequence).

This sequence joins TRBV27 and TRBJ1-3, with 8 positions matching TRBD1. The V gene's germline CDR1 is MNHEY and CDR2 SMNVEV (reference sequence). This CDR3 contains 14 residues. V was clipped by 5 bases and J by 5 bases; unmatched bases: 5. DNA for the CDR3: TGTGCCAGCAGTCCGGGGACAGGCAGAAACACCATATATTTT. It encodes CASSPGTGRNTIYF.

The chain employs TRBV6-6 and TRBJ1-5; D is undetermined. This CDR3 contains 13 residues. V lost 2 bases to trimming and J lost 5 bases, with 7 bases between them. Per germline, CDR1 MNHNY and CDR2 SVGAGI (reference sequence). In nucleotides, the CDR3 is TGTGCCAGCAGTTACGCGGGAGATCAGCCCCAGCATTTT. Translation: CASSYAGDQPQHF.

V is TRBV30 and J is TRBJ2-7, with a possible D match to TRBD1 (5 bases). CDR1 is GTSNPN and CDR2 is SVGIG in the germline V gene (reference sequence). With 0 bases removed from V and 3 bases from J, the gap between germline ends came to 6 bases. The CDR3 spans 12 residues. CDR3 sequence (DNA): TGTGCCTGGAGTGTGGACAACTACGAGCAGTACTTC. It translates to CAWSVDNYEQYF.

J is TRBJ1-5 and V is TRBV6-5; D not resolved. CDR1 and CDR2 (germline): MNHEY, SVGAGI. The germline V and J ends were trimmed by 6 bases and 7 bases, with 10 bases remaining between them. The CDR3 spans 12 residues. As DNA, the CDR3 is TGTGCCAGCAGGGCTTCGGGACAGCCCCAGCATTTT. This gives the protein CASRASGQPQHF.

The chain is built from TRBV18 and TRBJ1-1; D is ambiguous. The CDR3 covers 15 residues. Germline assignment: CDR1 KGHSH and CDR2 LQKENI. V was clipped by 3 bases and J by 5 bases, with 16 bases between them. The CDR3 sequence is CASSPYGGIGTEAFF. For the CDR3, the DNA is TGTGCCAGCTCACCTTACGGAGGGATCGGGACTGAAGCTTTCTTT.

This rearrangement joins TRBV29-1 to TRBJ2-3, with 8 bases identical to TRBD2. Germline V lookup: CDR1 SQVTM, CDR2 ANQGSEA. The junction had 3 bases not matched to a gene; V was cut back by 4 bases and J by 0 bases. The CDR3 is 14 residues long. This CDR3 reads CSVGTSGSTDTQYF. As DNA, the CDR3 is TGCAGCGTTGGTACTAGCGGTAGCACAGATACGCAGTATTTT.

This chain uses TRBV2 with TRBJ1-6; perhaps TRBD1 as D (6 bases). The CDR3 has 14 residues. The germline gives CDR1 SNHLY, CDR2 FYNNEI. V was pared by 7 bases and J by 6 bases, with 13 bases between. The CDR3 loop reads CASIWTAPNSPLHF. The CDR3 DNA reads TGTGCCAGCATTTGGACAGCCCCTAATTCACCCCTCCACTTT.

J is TRBJ2-7 and V is TRBV19; a possible D gene is TRBD2 (6 bases). Trimming left V 6 bases short and J 6 bases short, with 15 bases between. Germline V CDR1 and CDR2: LNHDA, SQIVND (reference sequence). CDR3 size: 13 residues. CDR3 DNA: TGTGCCAGTAGCACGTCGGGAGCAGGCGAGCAGTACTTC. Translation gives CASSTSGAGEQYF.